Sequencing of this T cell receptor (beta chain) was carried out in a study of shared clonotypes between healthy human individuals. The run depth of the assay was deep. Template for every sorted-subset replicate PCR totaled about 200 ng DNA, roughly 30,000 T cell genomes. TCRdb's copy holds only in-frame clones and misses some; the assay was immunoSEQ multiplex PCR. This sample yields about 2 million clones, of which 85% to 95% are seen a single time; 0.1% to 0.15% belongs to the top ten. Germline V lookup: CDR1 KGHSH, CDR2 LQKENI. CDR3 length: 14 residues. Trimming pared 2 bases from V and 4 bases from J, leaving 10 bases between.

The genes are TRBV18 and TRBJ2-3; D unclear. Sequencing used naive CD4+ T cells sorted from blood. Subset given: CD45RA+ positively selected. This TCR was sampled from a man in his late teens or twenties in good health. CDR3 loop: CASSPRVPPDTQYF. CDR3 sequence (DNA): TGTGCCAGCTCACCAAGGGTCCCCCCAGATACGCAGTATTTT.